Below, 9 T cell receptor beta chains from the same sample are listed, as sequenced in a study of read filtering for tumor transcriptome and immune sequencing (TCRdb year 2020). Sequencing used an Illumina HiSeq 4000. TCR libraries were built from 400 to 450 ng RNA with the Immunoverse kit, using molecular barcoded adaptors covering alpha/delta and beta/gamma chains. In-frame beta chains were kept once TCRdb had trimmed the public reads at Q25 with fastp and called clones with MiXCR. Every entry covers one CDR3 protein and lists the most common genes and DNA from its rows. Across this sample there are 37,000 or so distinct CDR3 sequences, with roughly an eighth seen only once. Of the sample, more than 30% is held by the ten largest clones. Sequencing used a population of CD138-negative cells sorted from bone marrow. The cell subset or site label on this specimen signifies: bone marrow mononuclear cells depleted of CD138+ plasma/myeloma cells by negative magnetic selection. These receptors originate from a donor at least 40 years old with multiple myeloma.

There are many counts of this clonotype. This chain joins TRBV6-6 and TRBJ2-5; no clear D. The germline V gene has CDR1 MNHNY and CDR2 SVGAGI (reference sequence). This CDR3 contains 12 residues. V was trimmed by 8 bases and J by 4 bases, leaving 11 bases between them. The CDR3 here is CASAQQGETQYF. The CDR3 nucleotides read TGTGCCAGCGCACAGCAAGGAGAGACCCAGTACTTC.

This clonotype was found many times. The V and J genes are TRBV6-5 and TRBJ2-1; D may be TRBD1 (5 bases). Germline V gene data show CDR1 as MNHEY and CDR2 as SVGAGI. Trimming removed 6 bases from V and 4 bases from J, with 16 bases in between. The CDR3 runs to 15 residues. CDR3 sequence (DNA): TGTGCCAGCAGCTTCGACAGCCCGGGTTACAATGAGCAGTTCTTC. It specifies CASSFDSPGYNEQFF.

This clonotype came up many times. The chain uses TRBV28 and TRBJ2-5; unclear D gene. Germline CDR1 reads MDHEN; CDR2 reads SYDVKM. The ends were cut back, 6 bases at V and 5 bases at J, with 13 bases in the middle. The CDR3 extends over 13 amino acids. This CDR3 is CASSQDRYETQYF. Written as DNA, the CDR3 is TGTGCCAGCAGCCAAGACCGGTATGAGACCCAGTACTTC.

The sample holds many counts of this clonotype. This chain links TRBV7-2 with TRBJ2-1; TRBD2 aligns across 8 bases. The CDR3 extends over 15 amino acids. V dropped 5 bases and J dropped 7; count of bases not matched to a gene: 10. The germline CDR1 and CDR2 sequences are SGHTA and FQGNSA. CDR3 sequence (DNA): TGTGCCAGCAGCCCCCGGGGGGGAGAGGGGAATGAGCAGTTCTTC. Its translation: CASSPRGGEGNEQFF.

This clonotype was picked up many times. The chain combines TRBV11-1 with TRBJ2-7; D perhaps matches TRBD1 (6 bases). The V and J ends lost 1 base and 6 bases respectively, with 16 bases between them. CDR1 and CDR2 (germline): SGHAT, FQDESV (reference sequence). This CDR3 comprises 15 residues. CDR3 nucleotides: TGTGCCAGCAGCTTAGGGGCAGGGGCGTGGAGCGAGCAGTACTTC. Protein sequence: CASSLGAGAWSEQYF. Using reference TRBV11-1 and TRBJ2-7 for the parts outside the CDR3, the full variable domain is EAEVAQSPRYKITEKSQAVAFWCDPISGHATLYWYRQILGQGPELLVQFQDESVVDDSQLPKDRFSAERLKGVDSTLKIQPAELGDSAMYLCASSLGAGAWSEQYFGPGTRLTVT.

On this clonotype: One base away lies a much larger clone, so this may be a sequencing read error. The gene calls are TRBV20-1 and TRBJ2-1; D is uncertain. V was clipped by 1 base and J by 10 bases, with 17 bases between them. The CDR3 extends over 14 amino acids. Germline CDR1 DFQATT, CDR2 SNEGSKA (reference sequence). As DNA, the CDR3 is TGCAGTGCTAGAGGCTACGTTTATGATAAGGAGCAGTTCTTC. Protein product: CSARGYVYDKEQFF.

This clonotype showed up just a few times. Because it lacks the conserved phenylalanine or tryptophan at the end, this CDR3 is likely a read error. This chain uses TRBV4-2 with TRBJ1-1; the D is unclear. V shed 8 bases and J shed 3 bases, with 13 bases lying between them. CDR1 and CDR2 (germline): LGHNA, YNFKEQ. The CDR3 runs 13 residues. This CDR3 reads CASSRSSDTEAFL. The CDR3 nucleotides read TGTGCCAGCTCGCGCAGTTCGGACACTGAAGCTTTCCTT.

This clonotype was observed at least ten times. This sequence joins TRBV3-1 and TRBJ1-2; unclear D gene. Between the trimmed V and J ends, which lost 0 bases and 10 bases, there was a span of 12 bases. Germline V gene lookup returns CDR1 LGHDT and CDR2 YNNKEL (reference sequence). The CDR3 has 13 residues. The CDR3 reads CASSQDVGVYYTF. CDR3 in DNA: TGTGCCAGCAGCCAAGATGTTGGAGTCTACTACACCTTC.

For this clonotype: A much larger clone is a single base away; this may be a read error. DNA of the CDR3: TGTGCCAGCAGCCCCCCGGAGGGGACGGTGGGGGCCAACGCCCTGACTTTC. It specifies CASSPPEGTVGANALTF. The chain combines TRBV13 with TRBJ2-6, with D perhaps given as TRBD1 or TRBD2 (6 bases each). Germline assignment: CDR1 PRHDT and CDR2 FYEKMQ (reference sequence). The CDR3 extends over 17 amino acids. Complete variable domain (other parts from reference TRBV13 and TRBJ2-6): AAGVIQSPRHLIKEKRETATLKCYPIPRHDTVYWYQQGPGQDPQFLISFYEKMQSDKGSIPDRFSAQQFSDYHSELNMSSLELGDSALYFCASSPPEGTVGANALTFGAGSRLTVL.